A single T cell receptor (beta chain) is shown here with its context. Its specific antigen is unknown. Base qualities are missing; no much larger clone stands one base away. Reads for this sample came from an Illumina HiSeq 2500. Quantitative 5'-RACE with molecular barcodes was the method used to prepare the TCR beta libraries. Concerning the study's data processing: To identify disease-linked TCR variants, a new computational method was used, one built on a probabilistic model of VDJ rearrangement. TCRdb reran the public reads through fastp at Q25 and MiXCR, keeping productive beta chains. Entries that share a CDR3 protein sequence are merged under the most common genes and DNA. What appears here as the V and J calls and clone size reflects TCRdb's work, not the paper's. The sample table lists about 360,000 distinct CDR3 sequences, 20% of them with a count of one. Clones ranked in the top ten supply over 10% of the sample.

This entry is derived from a study of CD8 T cells in ankylosing spondylitis (dated by TCRdb to about 2017). Background on the whole study: T cell receptor beta repertoires were profiled in healthy donors and ankylosing spondylitis patients so that disease-linked TCR variants could be found. The full study cohort was made up of roughly 25 ankylosing spondylitis patients and about a hundred healthy donors. Peripheral blood was sampled, and synovial fluid was also collected from ankylosing spondylitis patients. Broad study findings and their caveats: Some TCR beta motif variants had previously been reported in synovial fluid and blood of reactive arthritis patients, which suggested common disease-initiation mechanisms. The disease-linked clones had a CD8+ phenotype and were found at relatively low frequencies in peripheral blood. According to the report, matched synovial fluid samples from ankylosing spondylitis patients were significantly enriched for the disease-linked clones. A TCR beta motif of several highly homologous amino acid variants appeared characteristic of blood from ankylosing spondylitis patients.

Including cysteine and phenylalanine, the CDR3 has 16 amino acids. The only DNA kept is the CDR3, 48 bases in frame from the first base. V is pruned by 6 bases and J by 1 base, leaving 4 bases of the junction without a gene match. This chain joins TRBV12-3 or TRBV12-4 to TRBJ2-2; the central 11 bases match TRBD1. Sequences were obtained from blood, either unsorted or a sorted T cell fraction (not recorded which). This receptor was taken from a male donor with ankylosing spondylitis or in good health (not recorded which). DNA sequence: TGTGCCAGCAGACCGGGACAGGGGGGGAACACCGGGGAGCTGTTTTTT. It encodes CASRPGQGGNTGELFF.